Ten or more counts support the clone carrying this T cell receptor (beta chain). The antigen remains undetermined. The data derive from a study of T cell repertoires in cytomegalovirus infection. Whole-study context: CMV infection plus the matching HLA type was flagged by public TCR beta signatures. General observations from the study: Clonotypes of TCR beta that were HLA-C-restricted and CMV-specific dominated the ex vivo response.

TCRdb reprocessed the reads with MiXCR, giving one entry per CDR3 protein. There are about 330,000 distinct CDR3 sequences in the sample; approximately 9.5% occur only once, and around 4% lies in the top ten. The germline CDR1 and CDR2 sequences are SGHNT and YYREEE (reference sequence). The CDR3 is 16 residues long. Trimming took off 2 bases at V and 5 bases at J, with 14 bases between the two ends. The sequence was obtained from a human donor in good health (CMV status not recorded). Some clones in this sample may be carry-over from other donors' samples. The chain employs TRBV5-4 and TRBJ1-6; D unclear. The sequencing sample was made of PBMCs. CDR3 sequence reads: CASSFGVNHDNSPLHF. The CDR3, as DNA: TGTGCCAGCAGCTTTGGCGTAAATCACGATAATTCACCCCTCCACTTT.